This passage covers 12 T cell receptor beta chains from one sample sequenced in a study of T cells in women clearing cervical HPV infection (dated by TCRdb to 2017 to 2018). Libraries came from the immunoSEQ multiplex PCR assay. TCRdb stores this immuneACCESS table with in-frame sequences only. Part of the clones is absent; in the studies checked, under half of the shortfall reflects unresolved V genes, and no reason is known for the rest. The data table for this sample lists some 30,000 clones. Of the sample, 6.8% falls within the top ten clones. The source material was blood buffy coat. The receptor set was obtained from a woman between 18 and 70 years old with a cervical HPV16 infection that either progressed to CIN3+ or cleared (not recorded which).

A word on this clone: The observed sequence ends 3 residues before the CDR3 terminus, with the missing tail filled in from the germline J gene. The chain has TRBV5-6 and TRBJ2-5, with a tentative D call TRBD1 (5 bases). CDR1 and CDR2 (germline): SGHDT, YYEEEE. CDR3 size: 14 residues. Trimming removed 0 bases from V and 5 bases from J, with 11 bases in between. CDR3 residues: CASSLVPGRETQYF. The part of the CDR3 DNA that was read is TGTGCCAGCAGCTTGGTTCCAGGGCGGGAGACC.

Points on this clone: Read coverage stops 3 residues before the CDR3 terminus; the germline J gene supplies the remainder. The chain joins TRBV19 to TRBJ2-4; TRBD1 matches at 7 bases. CDR1 LNHDA and CDR2 SQIVND come from the germline V gene (reference sequence). The CDR3 is 15 amino acids. The sequenced part of the CDR3 DNA is TGTGCCAGTAGTATAGGACAGGGCAACCCTTATGGT. Its protein is CASSIGQGNPYG. The whole CDR3 is CASSIGQGNPYGQYF.

Worth noting for this clone: The CDR3 extends 3 residues past the end of the read, so its final part is completed from the germline J gene. The chain couples TRBV2 to TRBJ1-5; D gene unclear. In germline, CDR1 is SNHLY, CDR2 FYNNEI. The V end lost 10 bases, the J end lost 9 bases, and 19 bases lay between the germline ends. CDR3 size: 13 residues. CDR3 DNA (partial): TGTGCCACCTCATGGGGTCAAGCGGGGCCC. Translating it yields CATSWGQAGP. The CDR3 reads in full as CATSWGQAGPQHF.

Worth noting for this clone: The read ends 3 residues before the CDR3 terminus; that terminus is restored from the germline J gene. In the same sample, other DNA sequences code for this CDR3. This rearrangement joins TRBV20-1 to TRBJ2-5, with 14 positions matching TRBD2. The CDR3 loop spans 14 amino acids. V was clipped by 6 bases and J by 4 bases; unmatched bases: 4. Germline V gene data show CDR1 as DFQATT and CDR2 as SNEGSKA (reference sequence). CDR3 residues: CSARTSGGSETQYF. The part of the CDR3 DNA that was read is TGCAGTGCCCGGACTAGCGGGGGGTCAGAGACC.

With respect to this clone: With the read ending 3 residues before the CDR3 end, the germline J gene is used to fill in that end. V is TRBV6-2 or TRBV6-3 and J is TRBJ1-2, with 10 bases aligning to TRBD1. Germline V CDR1 and CDR2: MNHEY, SVGEGT. V gave up 6 bases and J gave up 0 bases; unmatched junction bases: 4. The CDR3 consists of 15 residues. CDR3 bases read: TGTGCCAGCAGACCCGGGACAGGGGCTAACTATGGC. Amino acid sequence: CASRPGTGANYG. Given in full, the CDR3 is CASRPGTGANYGYTF.

Turning to this clone: The read comes to an end 3 residues before the CDR3 does, leaving the germline J gene to fill in the end. The V call is TRBV6-4, the J call TRBJ2-1; TRBD2 agrees at 7 bases. Trimming removed 5 bases from V and 3 bases from J; junction bases left unmatched: 7. The CDR3 has 15 residues. The V gene's germline CDR1 is MRHNA and CDR2 SNTAGT. The CDR3 region is CASSSESGDYNEQFF. CDR3 DNA, as far as it was read: TGTGCCAGCAGTTCCGAGAGCGGGGACTACAATGAG.

In regard to this clone: The read gets to within 3 residues of the CDR3 end, and the germline J gene fills in the rest. The chain combines TRBV18 with TRBJ2-4; 7 bases map to TRBD2. CDR1 is KGHSH, CDR2 LQKENI, per germline. This CDR3 spans 15 amino acids. Incomplete CDR3 DNA: TGTGCCAGCTCACCCCCGTTTGCGGGAGACTATGGT. Translation: CASSPPFAGDYG. The complete CDR3 reads CASSPPFAGDYGQYF.

Comment on this clone: The read terminates 3 residues before the CDR3 end, so the remaining end is supplied by the germline J gene. V is TRBV7-3 and J is TRBJ2-5; no clear D. The length of the CDR3 is 15 residues. Germline-derived CDR1 and CDR2 are SGHTA and FQGTGA. V lost 0 bases, J lost 1 base, and 9 bases lay in between. The CDR3 sequence: CASSLTGAAQETQYF. The sequenced part of the CDR3 DNA is TGTGCCAGCAGCTTAACGGGCGCCGCCCAAGAGACC.

Of note for this clone: The CDR3 extends 3 residues past the end of the read, so its final part is completed from the germline J gene. V gene TRBV19 combines with J gene TRBJ2-5, with 14 bases lining up with TRBD2. The CDR3 loop spans 17 amino acids. Germline assignment: CDR1 LNHDA and CDR2 SQIVND (reference sequence). V was pared by 4 bases and J by 4 bases, with 8 bases of the junction left unmatched. Partial CDR3 DNA: TGTGCCAGTAGTAGCCCCCTTGGACTAGCGGGAGGAGAGACC. This sequence encodes CASSSPLGLAGGET. The whole CDR3 protein is CASSSPLGLAGGETQYF.

Comment on this clone: The read comes to an end 3 residues before the CDR3 does, leaving the germline J gene to fill in the end. The rearrangement uses TRBV7-6 and TRBJ2-7, with 12 bases aligning to TRBD2. CDR1 is SGHVS and CDR2 is FNYEAQ in the germline V gene. The V and J ends lost 5 bases and 3 bases, in that order; junction bases with no gene match: 8. This CDR3 is 16 amino acids long. CDR3: CASSPRLAGGVYEQYF. CDR3 DNA (partial): TGTGCCAGCAGCCCGAGGCTAGCGGGAGGGGTCTACGAG.

Note on this clone: The CDR3 extends 3 residues past the end of the read, so its final part is completed from the germline J gene. The chain combines TRBV30 with TRBJ1-1, with a weak D call TRBD1 (6 bases). Germline V gives CDR1 GTSNPN, CDR2 SVGIG (reference sequence). This CDR3 is built from 14 residues. The part of the CDR3 DNA that was read is TGTGCCTGGAGGAGAATCGAAACCGGGACAAAA. Its protein is CAWRRIETGTK. In full, the CDR3 is CAWRRIETGTKAFF.

As regards this clone: The read stops 3 residues short of the end of the CDR3; the missing end is completed from the germline J gene. This sequence joins TRBV19 and TRBJ2-4, with a tentative D call TRBD2 (5 bases). The germline V gene encodes CDR1 LNHDA and CDR2 SQIVND (reference sequence). The CDR3 totals 15 residues. CDR3 DNA (partial): TGTGCCAGTATGACTGCCTGGGCTAGCAATCAGCCT. It yields the protein CASMTAWASNQP. The CDR3 as a whole reads CASMTAWASNQPQYF.